Listed below are T cell receptor beta chains from one sample, sequenced in a study of vaccination and CD4 T cells after COVID-19. No antigens are known for them. One entry per CDR3 protein, called by TCRdb with MiXCR from the PCR reads. The top ten hold about 18% of the sample, which has 15,000 or so distinct CDR3 sequences, roughly 36% seen once. Material: cultured CD4+ T cells from blood. The receptor source for this set is a human donor with COVID-19. The CDR3 runs from the conserved cysteine through the conserved F or W. The D gene is left open where the match is weak. Only some rows state a clone size, as once, few, many or a class for expanded clones.

d_call	v_call	j_call	clone_size	cdr3_aa	cdr3_nt
NA	TRBV20-1	TRBJ2-3	few	CSARALSGPPTDTQYF	TGCAGTGCTAGAGCTCTCTCGGGGCCCCCCACAGATACGCAGTATTTT
NA	TRBV5-8	TRBJ2-3	NA	CASSPGGLVDTQYF	TGTGCCAGCAGCCCCGGGGGCCTTGTGGATACGCAGTATTTT
NA	TRBV15	TRBJ2-7	few	CATSRDRDTYEQYF	TGTGCCACCAGCAGAGACAGGGATACCTACGAGCAGTACTTC
TRBD1	TRBV2	TRBJ2-7	few	CASIVDRAYEQYF	TGTGCCAGCATTGTGGACAGGGCCTACGAGCAGTACTTC
NA	TRBV6-6	TRBJ1-2	NA	CASRGEGDIYGYTF	TGTGCCAGCAGGGGGGAAGGGGACATCTATGGCTACACCTTC
TRBD2	TRBV18	TRBJ2-3	few	CASSETSGGTDTQYF	TGTGCCAGCTCAGAGACTAGCGGGGGCACAGATACGCAGTATTTT
NA	TRBV2	TRBJ2-7	NA	CASSEGHIYEQYF	TGTGCCAGCAGTGAGGGACACATCTACGAGCAGTACTTC
TRBD1	TRBV30	TRBJ1-2	NA	CAWSGTGNHGYTF	TGTGCCTGGAGTGGGACAGGGAACCATGGCTACACCTTC
TRBD1	TRBV30	TRBJ1-3	NA	CAWSRDSFTGNTIYF	TGTGCCTGGAGTCGGGACAGCTTCACTGGAAACACCATATATTTT
TRBD1	TRBV11-1	TRBJ1-2	NA	CASSLPDRAYGYTF	TGTGCCAGCAGCTTGCCGGACAGGGCCTATGGCTACACCTTC
NA	TRBV7-6	TRBJ2-5	NA	CASKRALQETQYF	TGTGCCAGCAAGCGGGCCCTCCAGGAGACCCAGTACTTC
NA	TRBV11-2	TRBJ1-1	NA	CASSLARKTEAFF	TGTGCCAGCAGCTTAGCCCGGAAAACTGAAGCTTTCTTT
TRBD1	TRBV20-1	TRBJ1-3	medium-sized	CSARDRRTGGNTIYF	TGCAGTGCTAGAGATCGGCGGACAGGGGGAAACACCATATATTTT
NA	TRBV7-6	TRBJ1-3	few	CASSLVNNLGNTIYF	TGTGCCAGCAGCTTAGTGAACAACCTTGGAAACACCATATATTTT
NA	TRBV20-1	TRBJ1-4	NA	CSARDSRGGLNEKLFF	TGCAGTGCTAGAGATTCCCGGGGAGGGCTTAATGAAAAACTGTTTTTT
TRBD1	TRBV27	TRBJ1-1	NA	CASRMEQGGTEAFF	TGTGCCAGCAGGATGGAACAGGGGGGGACTGAAGCTTTCTTT
NA	TRBV7-9	TRBJ2-4	few	CASSLDLSWRGVAKNIQYF	TGTGCCAGCAGCTTAGATCTTTCCTGGCGGGGCGTAGCCAAAAACATTCAGTACTTC
NA	TRBV6-5	TRBJ1-2	few	CASSYGGGKDRTYGYTF	TGTGCCAGCAGTTACGGGGGGGGAAAGGACAGAACCTATGGCTACACCTTC
NA	TRBV21-1	TRBJ1-2	few	CARVPGQGCHGYTF	TGTGCCAGGGTCCCGGGACAGGGGTGCCATGGCTACACCTTC
NA	TRBV11-2	TRBJ2-5	NA	CASSSQTVGETQYF	TGTGCCAGCAGCTCGCAGACAGTTGGAGAGACCCAGTACTTC
NA	TRBV7-9	TRBJ2-2	few	CASSSKGGNTGELFF	TGTGCCAGCAGCTCTAAGGGCGGGAACACCGGGGAGCTGTTTTTT
TRBD2	TRBV20-1	TRBJ2-7	NA	CSARDPSGSSYEQYF	TGCAGTGCTAGAGATCCTAGCGGGAGCTCCTACGAGCAGTACTTC
TRBD1	TRBV24-1	TRBJ2-5	few	CATSEPGQGLETQYF	TGTGCCACCAGTGAACCGGGACAGGGGTTGGAGACCCAGTACTTC
NA	TRBV20-1	TRBJ1-2	few	CSAPGAANYGYTF	TGCAGTGCGCCTGGGGCCGCTAACTATGGCTACACCTTC
TRBD2	TRBV5-1	TRBJ2-2	once	CASSVTSVNTGELFF	TGCGCCAGCAGCGTTACTAGCGTGAACACCGGGGAGCTGTTTTTT
NA	TRBV25-1	TRBJ1-3	NA	CASSEGVGGPGVFSGNTIHF	TGTGCCAGCAGTGAGGGGGTCGGGGGACCTGGTGTCTTCTCTGGAAACACCATACATTTT
TRBD1	TRBV24-1	TRBJ2-3	few	CATSVGQGAQYF	TGTGCCACCAGTGTTGGACAGGGTGCGCAGTATTTT
NA	TRBV10-3	TRBJ1-4	NA	CAISESGGAGEKLFF	TGTGCCATCAGTGAGTCTGGGGGAGCGGGAGAAAAACTGTTTTTT
NA	TRBV19	TRBJ1-2	NA	CASSIQFSRHRYGYTF	TGTGCCAGTAGTATTCAGTTTTCTCGACATCGTTATGGCTACACCTTC
TRBD2	TRBV20-1	TRBJ2-3	few	CSARDWQRGSTDTQYF	TGCAGTGCTAGAGATTGGCAGCGGGGGAGCACAGATACGCAGTATTTT
TRBD2	TRBV7-2	TRBJ2-5	NA	CASSFGLAGDGYQETQYF	TGTGCCAGCAGCTTCGGACTAGCGGGGGACGGCTACCAAGAGACCCAGTACTTC
NA	TRBV24-1	TRBJ2-5	once	CATSGRGQTQYF	TGTGCCACCAGTGGCAGGGGTCAGACCCAGTACTTC
NA	TRBV15	TRBJ2-7	NA	CATSRERKAANYEQYF	TGTGCCACCAGCAGGGAACGGAAGGCGGCCAATTACGAGCAGTACTTC
NA	TRBV24-1	TRBJ2-7	NA	CATSGQGDEQYF	TGTGCCACCAGTGGGCAGGGAGACGAGCAGTACTTC
NA	TRBV18	TRBJ1-1	NA	CASSPTQGLDTEAFF	TGTGCCAGCTCACCGACACAGGGTCTCGACACTGAAGCTTTCTTT
TRBD1	TRBV6-1	TRBJ1-1	few	CASTRQGGTEAFF	TGTGCCAGCACCCGACAGGGGGGGACTGAAGCTTTCTTT
NA	TRBV7-8	TRBJ2-7	NA	CASSLRGLNEQYF	TGTGCCAGCAGCTTAAGAGGGCTCAACGAGCAGTACTTC
NA	TRBV5-4	TRBJ2-7	NA	CASSLPNSYEQYF	TGTGCCAGCAGCTTGCCGAATTCCTACGAGCAGTACTTC
NA	TRBV19	TRBJ2-2	NA	CASSSPPGGIPGELFF	TGTGCCAGTAGTAGCCCCCCCGGCGGAATACCCGGGGAGCTGTTTTTT
NA	TRBV27	TRBJ1-2	few	CASSFMGGYGYTF	TGTGCCAGCAGTTTCATGGGCGGCTATGGCTACACCTTC
NA	TRBV7-9	TRBJ2-6	NA	CASSLSATGSSPGANVLTF	TGTGCCAGCAGCTTAAGCGCGACAGGCTCTTCCCCTGGGGCCAACGTCCTGACTTTC
NA	TRBV6-4	TRBJ1-2	NA	CASNLANYGYTF	TGTGCCAGCAATCTAGCTAACTATGGCTACACCTTC
NA	TRBV7-6	TRBJ2-5	NA	CASSSVGLAGEETQYF	TGTGCCAGCAGCTCGGTGGGATTAGCCGGGGAAGAGACCCAGTACTTC
TRBD2	TRBV12-3/TRBV12-4	TRBJ2-3	few	CASTPAPGLAGVDTQYF	TGTGCCAGCACCCCAGCGCCGGGACTAGCGGGGGTAGATACGCAGTATTTT
NA	TRBV7-2	TRBJ1-2	medium-sized	CASSPDNYGYTF	TGTGCCAGCAGCCCGGACAATTATGGCTACACCTTC
TRBD2	TRBV7-2	TRBJ2-7	few	CASSSAGGPYEQYF	TGTGCCAGCAGCTCAGCGGGGGGACCCTACGAGCAGTACTTC
TRBD2	TRBV10-3	TRBJ2-3	NA	CAISKTSGGDSTDTQYF	TGTGCCATCAGTAAGACTAGCGGGGGTGATAGCACAGATACGCAGTATTTT
NA	TRBV6-1	TRBJ1-6	NA	CASSPWGRNSPLHF	TGTGCCAGCAGTCCATGGGGCCGTAATTCACCCCTCCACTTT
NA	TRBV6-1	TRBJ1-1	few	CASSPPGTEAFF	TGTGCCAGCAGTCCCCCCGGGACTGAAGCTTTCTTT
NA	TRBV30	TRBJ1-5	few	CAWSNGLDQPQHF	TGTGCCTGGAGTAACGGATTGGATCAGCCCCAGCATTTT
NA	TRBV6-5	TRBJ1-1	few	CASSYRGLGNTEAFF	TGTGCCAGCAGTTACCGGGGTTTGGGGAACACTGAAGCTTTCTTT
NA	TRBV6-1	TRBJ1-3	NA	CASSEDRSSGNTIYF	TGTGCCAGCAGTGAAGACAGGAGCTCTGGAAACACCATATATTTT
TRBD1	TRBV6-5	TRBJ1-1	NA	CASSLGTGGFEGTEAFF	TGTGCCAGCAGTTTAGGGACAGGGGGCTTTGAGGGGACTGAAGCTTTCTTT
NA	TRBV20-1	TRBJ1-5	NA	CSARDGLYPRGNQPQHF	TGCAGTGCTAGAGATGGATTATATCCTAGGGGGAATCAGCCCCAGCATTTT
TRBD1	TRBV7-2	TRBJ1-2	NA	CASSPGDRAINYGYTF	TGTGCCAGCAGCCCTGGGGACAGGGCGATTAACTATGGCTACACCTTC